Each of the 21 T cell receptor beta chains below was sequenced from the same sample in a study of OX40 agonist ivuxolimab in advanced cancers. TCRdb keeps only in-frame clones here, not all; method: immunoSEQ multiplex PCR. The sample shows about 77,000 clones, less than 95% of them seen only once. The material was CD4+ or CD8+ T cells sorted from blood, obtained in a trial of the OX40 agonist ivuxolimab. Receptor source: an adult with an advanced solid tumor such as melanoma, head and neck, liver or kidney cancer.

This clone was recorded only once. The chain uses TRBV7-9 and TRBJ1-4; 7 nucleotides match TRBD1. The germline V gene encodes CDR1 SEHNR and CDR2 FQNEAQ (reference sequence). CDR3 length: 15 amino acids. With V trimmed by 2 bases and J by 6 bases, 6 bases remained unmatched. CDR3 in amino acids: CASSLSRGGDEKLFF. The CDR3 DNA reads TGTGCCAGCAGCTTAAGTCGAGGGGGCGATGAAAAACTGTTTTTT.

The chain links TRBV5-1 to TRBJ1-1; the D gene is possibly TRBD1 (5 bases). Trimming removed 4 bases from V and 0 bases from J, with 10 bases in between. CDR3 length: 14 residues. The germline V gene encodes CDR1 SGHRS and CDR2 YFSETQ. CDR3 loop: CASSPGRLNTEAFF. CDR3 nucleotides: TGCGCCAGCAGCCCGGGACGGTTGAACACTGAAGCTTTCTTT.

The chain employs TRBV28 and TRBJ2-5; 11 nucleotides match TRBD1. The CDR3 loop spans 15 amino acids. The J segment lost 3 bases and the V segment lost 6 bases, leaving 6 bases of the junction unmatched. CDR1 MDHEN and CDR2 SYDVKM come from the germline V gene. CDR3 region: CASSLGQGAEETQYF. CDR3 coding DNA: TGTGCCAGCAGCCTAGGACAGGGGGCTGAAGAGACCCAGTACTTC. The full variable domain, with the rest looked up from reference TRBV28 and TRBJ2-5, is DVKVTQSSRYLVKRTGEKVFLECVQDMDHENMFWYRQDPGLGLRLIYFSYDVKMKEKGDIPEGYSVSREKKERFSLILESASTNQTSMYLCASSLGQGAEETQYFGPGTRLLVL.

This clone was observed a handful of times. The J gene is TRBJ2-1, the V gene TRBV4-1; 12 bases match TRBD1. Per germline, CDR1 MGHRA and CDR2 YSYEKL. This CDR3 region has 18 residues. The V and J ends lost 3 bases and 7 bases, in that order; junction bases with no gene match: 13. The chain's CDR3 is CASSHPTGGQGARNEQFF. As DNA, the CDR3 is TGCGCCAGCAGCCACCCTACCGGGGGACAGGGGGCGCGGAATGAGCAGTTCTTC.

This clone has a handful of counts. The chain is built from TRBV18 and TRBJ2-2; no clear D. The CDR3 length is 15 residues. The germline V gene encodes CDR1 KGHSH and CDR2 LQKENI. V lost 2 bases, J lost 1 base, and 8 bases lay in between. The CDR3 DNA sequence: TGTGCCAGCTCACCATCACAGCTGAACACCGGGGAGCTGTTTTTT. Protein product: CASSPSQLNTGELFF.

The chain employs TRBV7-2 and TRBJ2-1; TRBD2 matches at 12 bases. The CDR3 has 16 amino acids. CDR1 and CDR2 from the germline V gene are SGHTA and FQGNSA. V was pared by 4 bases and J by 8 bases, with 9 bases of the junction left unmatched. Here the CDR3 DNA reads TGTGCCAGCAGCTCGACCCTCCTAGCGGGAGGGGATGAGCAGTTCTTC. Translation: CASSSTLLAGGDEQFF. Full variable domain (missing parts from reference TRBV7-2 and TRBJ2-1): GAGVSQSPSNKVTEKGKDVELRCDPISGHTALYWYRQSLGQGLEFLIYFQGNSAPDKSGLPSDRFSAERTGGSVSTLTIQRTQQEDSAVYLCASSSTLLAGGDEQFFGPGTRLTVL.

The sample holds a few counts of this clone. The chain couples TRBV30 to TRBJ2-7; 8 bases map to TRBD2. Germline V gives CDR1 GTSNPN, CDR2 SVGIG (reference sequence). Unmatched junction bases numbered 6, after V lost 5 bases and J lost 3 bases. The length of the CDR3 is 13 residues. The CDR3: CAWDRGGGYEQYF. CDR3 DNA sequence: TGTGCCTGGGACCGGGGGGGCGGCTACGAGCAGTACTTC.

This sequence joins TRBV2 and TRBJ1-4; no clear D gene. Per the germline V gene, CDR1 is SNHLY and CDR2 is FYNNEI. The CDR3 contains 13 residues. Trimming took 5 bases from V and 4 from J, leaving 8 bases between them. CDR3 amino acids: CASSYDYNEKLFF. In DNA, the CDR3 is TGTGCCAGCAGTTACGACTATAATGAAAAACTGTTTTTT.

CDR3 nucleotides: TGTGCCAGCAGCGTAGCCTGGACAGGGGGGAAATCCGGAAACACCATATATTTT. Its translation is CASSVAWTGGKSGNTIYF. The chain recombines TRBV9 with TRBJ1-3, with TRBD1 matching over 10 bases. The germline gives CDR1 SGDLS, CDR2 YYNGEE. This CDR3 is 18 amino acids long. V lost 0 bases, J lost 4 bases, and 10 bases stayed unmatched.

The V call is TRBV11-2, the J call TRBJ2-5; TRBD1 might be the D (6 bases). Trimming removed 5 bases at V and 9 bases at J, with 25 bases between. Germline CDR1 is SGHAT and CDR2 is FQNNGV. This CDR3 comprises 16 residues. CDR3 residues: CASSPRGLVSRSSQYF. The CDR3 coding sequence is TGTGCCAGCAGCCCCAGGGGCTTAGTATCTCGAAGTTCCCAGTACTTC. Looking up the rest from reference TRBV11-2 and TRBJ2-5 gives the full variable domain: EAGVAQSPRYKIIEKRQSVAFWCNPISGHATLYWYQQILGQGPKLLIQFQNNGVVDDSQLPKDRFSAERLKGVDSTLKIQPAKLEDSAVYLCASSPRGLVSRSSQYFGPGTRLLVL.

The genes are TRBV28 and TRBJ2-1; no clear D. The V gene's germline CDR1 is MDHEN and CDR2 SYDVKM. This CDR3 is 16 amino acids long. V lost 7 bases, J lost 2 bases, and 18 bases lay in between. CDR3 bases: TGTGCCAGCAATGAAATGGGTAAAGGGACCTACAATGAGCAGTTCTTC. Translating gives CASNEMGKGTYNEQFF.

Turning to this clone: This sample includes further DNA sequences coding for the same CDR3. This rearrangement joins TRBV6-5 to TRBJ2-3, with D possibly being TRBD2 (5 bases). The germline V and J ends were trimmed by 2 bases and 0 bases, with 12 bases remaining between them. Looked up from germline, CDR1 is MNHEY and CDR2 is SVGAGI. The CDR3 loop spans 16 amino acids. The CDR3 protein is CASSYGWRASTDTQYF. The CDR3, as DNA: TGTGCCAGCAGTTACGGTTGGCGGGCCAGCACAGATACGCAGTATTTT.

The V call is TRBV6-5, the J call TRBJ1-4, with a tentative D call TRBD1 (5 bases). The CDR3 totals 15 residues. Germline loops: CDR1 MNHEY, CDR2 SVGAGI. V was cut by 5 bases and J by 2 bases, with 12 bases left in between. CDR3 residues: CASSPRGGTNEKLFF. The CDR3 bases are TGTGCCAGCAGTCCCCGGGGGGGGACTAATGAAAAACTGTTTTTT.

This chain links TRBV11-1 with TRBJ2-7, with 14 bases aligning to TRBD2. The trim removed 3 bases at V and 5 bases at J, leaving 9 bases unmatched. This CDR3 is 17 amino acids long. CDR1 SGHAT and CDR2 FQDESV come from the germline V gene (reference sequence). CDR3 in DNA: TGTGCCAGCAGCTTCCGGACTAGCGGGAGGCCCGGGGACGAGCAGTACTTC. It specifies CASSFRTSGRPGDEQYF.

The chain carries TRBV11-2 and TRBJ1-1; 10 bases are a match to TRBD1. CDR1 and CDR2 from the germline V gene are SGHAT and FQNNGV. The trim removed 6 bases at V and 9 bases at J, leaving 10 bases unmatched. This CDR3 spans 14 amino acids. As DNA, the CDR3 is TGTGCCAGCAGGGAGACAGGGGGCGGTTCCCAAGCTTTCTTT. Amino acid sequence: CASRETGGGSQAFF.

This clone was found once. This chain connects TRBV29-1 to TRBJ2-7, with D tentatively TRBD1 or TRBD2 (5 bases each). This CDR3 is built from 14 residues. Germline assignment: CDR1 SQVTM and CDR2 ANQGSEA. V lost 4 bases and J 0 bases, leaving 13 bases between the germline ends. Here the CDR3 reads CSVGTGTFSYEQYF. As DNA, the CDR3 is TGCAGCGTTGGGACGGGGACCTTCTCCTACGAGCAGTACTTC.

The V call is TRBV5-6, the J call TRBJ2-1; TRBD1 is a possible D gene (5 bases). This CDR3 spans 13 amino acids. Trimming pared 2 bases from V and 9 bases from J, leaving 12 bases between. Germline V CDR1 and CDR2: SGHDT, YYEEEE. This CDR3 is CASSFDSLSEQFF. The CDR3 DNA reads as TGTGCCAGCAGCTTCGACAGTTTGAGTGAGCAGTTCTTC.

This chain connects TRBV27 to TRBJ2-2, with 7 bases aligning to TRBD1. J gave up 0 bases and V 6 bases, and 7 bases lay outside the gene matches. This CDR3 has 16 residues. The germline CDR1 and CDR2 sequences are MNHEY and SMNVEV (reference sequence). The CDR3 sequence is CASREDDRANTGELFF. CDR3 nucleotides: TGTGCCAGCAGGGAAGACGACAGGGCGAACACCGGGGAGCTGTTTTTT.

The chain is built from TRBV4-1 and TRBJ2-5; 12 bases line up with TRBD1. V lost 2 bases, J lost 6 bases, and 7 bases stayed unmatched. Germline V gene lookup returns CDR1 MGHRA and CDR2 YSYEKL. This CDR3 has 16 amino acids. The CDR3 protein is CASSQSSGTGGQTQYF. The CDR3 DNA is TGCGCCAGCAGCCAAAGTTCCGGGACAGGGGGCCAGACCCAGTACTTC.

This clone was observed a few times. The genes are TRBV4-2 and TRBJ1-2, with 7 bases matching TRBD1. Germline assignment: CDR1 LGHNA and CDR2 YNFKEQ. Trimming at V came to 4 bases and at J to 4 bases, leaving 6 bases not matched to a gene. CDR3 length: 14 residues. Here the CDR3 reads CASSPGQVFYGYTF. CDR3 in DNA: TGTGCCAGCAGCCCTGGACAGGTCTTCTATGGCTACACCTTC.

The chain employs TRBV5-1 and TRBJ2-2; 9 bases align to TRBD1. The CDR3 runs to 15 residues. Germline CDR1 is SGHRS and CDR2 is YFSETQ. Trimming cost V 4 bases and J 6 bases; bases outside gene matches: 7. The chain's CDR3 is CASSPGTGFAGELFF. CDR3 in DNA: TGCGCCAGCAGCCCCGGGACAGGGTTTGCCGGGGAGCTGTTTTTT.